This is a list of T cell receptor beta chains from one sample in a study of blood T cell repertoires in COVID-19. Sequenced by immunoSEQ multiplex PCR; TCRdb stores in-frame clones only, minus some. The sample lists 350,000 to 400,000 clones, roughly nine tenths occurring once. Sequenced: PBMCs or T cells enriched from blood (not recorded which). These receptors all stem from a young woman who had recovered from COVID-19. Each CDR3 is given with its conserved first and last residue. D genes are given only for firm matches. Clone size is shown for a subset of rows, as once, few, many or a class of expanded clone.

>NA|NA|TRBJ1-5|TRBV19
CASSIVAGATQPQHF
TGTGCCAGTAGTATAGTGGCAGGGGCCACTCAGCCCCAGCATTTT
>NA|NA|TRBJ1-6|TRBV7-9
CASSSQMGAPYNSPLHF
TGTGCCAGCAGCTCCCAGATGGGGGCACCCTATAATTCACCCCTCCACTTT
>TRBD2|NA|TRBJ2-2|TRBV2
CASSDLEDSGGNTGELFF
TGTGCCAGCAGCGACCTCGAAGATAGCGGGGGGAACACCGGGGAGCTGTTTTTT
>NA|NA|TRBJ2-3|TRBV5-1
CASSLAGRGSTQYF
TGCGCCAGCAGCTTGGCTGGTAGGGGGAGTACGCAGTATTTT
>NA|few|TRBJ1-2|TRBV20-1
CSATPGGGYTF
TGCAGTGCCACCCCCGGGGGTGGCTACACCTTC
>NA|once|TRBJ1-6|TRBV6-1
CASSEAGTYNSPLHF
TGTGCCAGCAGTGAAGCAGGGACATATAATTCACCCCTCCACTTT
>TRBD1|NA|TRBJ1-4|TRBV5-1
CASSRDRVNEKLFF
TGCGCCAGCAGCCGGGACAGGGTTAATGAAAAACTGTTTTTT
>NA|once|TRBJ2-7|TRBV3-1/TRBV3-2
CASSPREGSYEQYF
TGTGCCAGCAGCCCGAGAGAGGGCTCCTACGAGCAGTACTTC
>NA|few|TRBJ1-1|TRBV19
CASSIPQGSHLEAFF
TGTGCCAGTAGTATACCCCAGGGTTCACACCTTGAAGCTTTCTTT
>NA|NA|TRBJ2-4|TRBV12-3/TRBV12-4
CASSPSRDIQYF
TGTGCCAGCAGCCCGAGTCGCGACATTCAGTACTTC
>TRBD1|NA|TRBJ1-2|TRBV5-8
CASSSLRGQGLDYGYTF
TGTGCCAGCAGCTCCCTCAGGGGACAGGGACTAGACTATGGCTACACCTTC
>NA|NA|TRBJ2-7|TRBV29-1
CSVVSQQVYEQYF
TGCAGCGTTGTTTCACAGCAAGTCTACGAGCAGTACTTC
>TRBD2|NA|TRBJ2-1|TRBV4-1
CASSQDQGLAPKGRDEQFF
TGCGCCAGCAGCCAAGATCAAGGACTAGCTCCAAAAGGTCGGGATGAGCAGTTCTTC
>NA|NA|TRBJ1-2|TRBV7-6
CASSPTQGNGYTF
TGTGCCAGCAGCCCCACACAGGGTAATGGCTACACCTTC
>TRBD2|few|TRBJ2-5|TRBV5-6
CASSLLAGGRETQYF
TGTGCCAGCAGCTTGTTAGCGGGGGGGCGCGAGACCCAGTACTTC
>TRBD2|NA|TRBJ2-3|TRBV7-9
CASTMSGAGDTQYF
TGTGCCAGCACTATGAGCGGGGCCGGAGATACGCAGTATTTT
>NA|NA|TRBJ2-2|TRBV4-1
CASSPPVGASNTGELFF
TGCGCCAGCAGCCCTCCGGTGGGGGCCTCGAACACCGGGGAGCTGTTTTTT
>NA|NA|TRBJ1-1|TRBV7-2
CASSLDRNSHTEAFF
TGTGCCAGCAGCTTAGACAGGAACTCGCACACTGAAGCTTTCTTT
>TRBD1|few|TRBJ1-2|TRBV15
CATTSARGPNYGYTF
TGTGCCACCACTTCCGCCAGGGGGCCTAACTATGGCTACACCTTC
>NA|once|TRBJ1-3|TRBV10-3
CAISAGSGNTIYF
TGTGCCATCAGTGCGGGCTCTGGAAACACCATATATTTT
>NA|NA|TRBJ2-2|TRBV18
CASSSDRNTGELFF
TGTGCCAGCTCATCGGACAGGAACACCGGGGAGCTGTTTTTT
>TRBD2|NA|TRBJ2-1|TRBV30
CAWSVGLAGYNEQFF
TGTGCCTGGAGTGTGGGACTAGCGGGATACAATGAGCAGTTCTTC
>TRBD1|NA|TRBJ1-2|TRBV19
CASSIQGAPNYGYTF
TGTGCCAGTAGTATCCAGGGGGCGCCTAACTATGGCTACACCTTC
>NA|NA|TRBJ2-7|TRBV5-6
CASNHRRAPYEQYF
TGTGCCAGCAACCATCGGAGGGCTCCCTACGAGCAGTACTTC
>TRBD2|NA|TRBJ2-3|TRBV5-1
CASSFGTSGLTDTQYF
TGCGCCAGCAGCTTCGGGACTAGCGGCCTCACAGATACGCAGTATTTT
>NA|NA|TRBJ2-5|TRBV19
CASSKRAPGETQYF
TGTGCCAGTAGTAAGCGGGCCCCGGGGGAGACCCAGTACTTC
>NA|NA|TRBJ2-3|TRBV5-1
CASSLGGPGTDTQYF
TGCGCCAGCAGCTTGGGCGGCCCAGGCACAGATACGCAGTATTTT
>NA|NA|TRBJ1-5|TRBV28
CASSGGVSNQPQHF
TGTGCCAGCAGTGGGGGCGTTAGCAATCAGCCCCAGCATTTT
>NA|NA|TRBJ1-1|TRBV20-1
CSASDRENTEAFF
TGCAGTGCTAGTGACCGGGAGAACACTGAAGCTTTCTTT
>TRBD1|few|TRBJ1-2|TRBV14
CASSRAGTGRYGYTF
TGTGCCAGCAGCCGAGCCGGGACAGGCAGATATGGCTACACCTTC